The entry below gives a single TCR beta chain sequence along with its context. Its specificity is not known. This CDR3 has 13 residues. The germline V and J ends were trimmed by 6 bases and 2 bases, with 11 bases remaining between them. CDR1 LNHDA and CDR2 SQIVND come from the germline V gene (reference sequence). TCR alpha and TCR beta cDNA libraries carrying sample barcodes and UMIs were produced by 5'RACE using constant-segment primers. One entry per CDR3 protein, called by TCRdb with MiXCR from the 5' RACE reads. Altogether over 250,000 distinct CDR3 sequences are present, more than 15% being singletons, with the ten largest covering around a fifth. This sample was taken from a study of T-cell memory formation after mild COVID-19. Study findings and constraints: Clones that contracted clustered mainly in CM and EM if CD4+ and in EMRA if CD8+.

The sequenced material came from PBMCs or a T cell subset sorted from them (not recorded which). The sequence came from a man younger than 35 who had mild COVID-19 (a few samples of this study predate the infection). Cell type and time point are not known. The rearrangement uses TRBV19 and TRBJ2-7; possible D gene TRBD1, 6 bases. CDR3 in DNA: TGTGCCAGTAGAAAGACAGGAGCCTACGAGCAGTACTTC. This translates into CASRKTGAYEQYF.